This entry describes one TCR beta chain. Its antigen is unknown. The data derive from a study of shared clonotypes between healthy human individuals. Study-wide points: Lower generation probabilities were found for non-shared clonotypes than for those shared by all four donors. Sharing across four donors was highest in naive CD4 (approximately 5%) and lowest in memory CD8 (0.4%).

This CDR3 has 14 residues. In the authors' methods: Sequence data from immunoSEQ were junction-only and lacked quality scores; consequently, filtering differed. Profiling relied on immunoSEQ multiplex PCR, and the TCRdb table lists in-frame clones only, not all of them. That table is the source of V, J and clone size, and D and trimming were worked out from the DNA. The sample records 1.5 million to 2.5 million clones, approximately 95% being singletons. Selected positively for CCR7 and CD45RO-negative, naive CD8 cells excluded terminally differentiated effector memory CD45RA+ cells. Caucasian adults residing in Nashville, Tennessee made up all the donors.

This receptor was identified in a young man in good health. The genes are TRBV21-1 and TRBJ2-7; TRBD1, the D gene given by the table, was not confirmed from the DNA. TRBV21-1 is annotated as a pseudogene. Sequencing used naive CD8+ T cells sorted from blood. CDR3 in amino acids: CASSKSGQSYEQYF. The CDR3 DNA reads TGTGCCAGCAGCAAATCGGGACAGTCCTACGAGCAGTACTTC.